This note documents a single TCR beta chain sequence. Sorted subsets were amplified in replicate PCRs using 200 to 250 ng DNA, tens of thousands of T cell genomes. TCRdb's copy holds only in-frame clones and misses some; the assay was immunoSEQ multiplex PCR. The sample holds 2 million to 2.5 million clones, 93% seen once. The entry originates in a study of shared clonotypes between healthy human individuals. The CDR3 totals 15 residues. Per germline, CDR1 SGHAT and CDR2 FQNNGV. Trimming took 4 bases from V and 4 from J, leaving 14 bases between them. The chain links TRBV11-2 to TRBJ1-3, with D maybe TRBD1 (5 bases). This clonotype originated in a man in his late teens or twenties in good health. Some clones in this sample may be carry-over from other donors' samples. Sequenced input: naive CD4+ T cells from PBMCs. Subset in this sample: CD45RA+ positively selected. CDR3: CASSYSRVSGNTIYF. The CDR3 nucleotides are TGTGCCAGCAGCTACTCCAGGGTGTCCGGAAACACCATATATTTT.